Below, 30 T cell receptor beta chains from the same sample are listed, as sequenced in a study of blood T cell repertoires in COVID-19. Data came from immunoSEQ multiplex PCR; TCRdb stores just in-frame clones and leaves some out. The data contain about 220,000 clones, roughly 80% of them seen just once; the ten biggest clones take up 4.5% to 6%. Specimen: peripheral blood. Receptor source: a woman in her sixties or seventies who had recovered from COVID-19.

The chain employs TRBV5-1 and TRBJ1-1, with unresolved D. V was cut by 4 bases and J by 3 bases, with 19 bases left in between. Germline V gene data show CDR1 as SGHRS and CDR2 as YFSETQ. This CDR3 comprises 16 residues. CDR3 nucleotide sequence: TGCGCCAGCAGCCCCTTGGCCCTGCGGCCGGACACTGAAGCTTTCTTT. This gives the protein CASSPLALRPDTEAFF.

In DNA form, the CDR3 reads TGTGCCAGCAGCGAAAAGCGGGGGGGCCACACCGGGGAGCTGTTTTTT. It yields the protein CASSEKRGGHTGELFF. This rearrangement joins TRBV5-4 to TRBJ2-2, with 10 bases aligning to TRBD2. The CDR3 runs 16 residues. The V and J ends lost 4 bases and 3 bases, in that order; junction bases with no gene match: 6. Germline CDR1 reads SGHNT; CDR2 reads YYREEE (reference sequence).

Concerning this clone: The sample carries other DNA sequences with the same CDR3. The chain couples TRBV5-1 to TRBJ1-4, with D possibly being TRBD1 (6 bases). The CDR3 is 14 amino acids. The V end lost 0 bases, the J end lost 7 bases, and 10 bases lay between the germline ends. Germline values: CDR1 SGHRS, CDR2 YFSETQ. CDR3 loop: CASSLEGVGEKLFF. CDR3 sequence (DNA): TGCGCCAGCAGCTTGGAGGGGGTGGGTGAAAAACTGTTTTTT.

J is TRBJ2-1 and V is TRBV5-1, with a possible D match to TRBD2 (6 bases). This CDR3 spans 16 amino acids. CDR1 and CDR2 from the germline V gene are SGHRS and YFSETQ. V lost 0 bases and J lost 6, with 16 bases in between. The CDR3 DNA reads TGCGCCAGCAGCTTGGTTCCGGGACTCCCACCCAATGAGCAGTTCTTC. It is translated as CASSLVPGLPPNEQFF.

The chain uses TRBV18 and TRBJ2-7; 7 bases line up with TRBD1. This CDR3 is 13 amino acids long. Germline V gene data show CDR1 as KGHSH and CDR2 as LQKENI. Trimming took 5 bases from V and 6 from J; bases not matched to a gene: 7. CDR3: CASSIIDRVEQYF. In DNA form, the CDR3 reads TGTGCCAGCTCAATTATAGACAGGGTCGAGCAGTACTTC.

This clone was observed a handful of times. The CDR3 nucleotides are TGTGCCAGCAGCTTGAAAGCCCACGAGCAGTACTTC. It yields the protein CASSLKAHEQYF. The rearrangement joins TRBV11-2 to TRBJ2-7; no definite D call. The CDR3 has 12 residues. Germline CDR1 is SGHAT and CDR2 is FQNNGV. V was cut by 3 bases and J by 5 bases, with 8 bases left in between. The full variable domain, completed using reference TRBV11-2 and TRBJ2-7, is EAGVAQSPRYKIIEKRQSVAFWCNPISGHATLYWYQQILGQGPKLLIQFQNNGVVDDSQLPKDRFSAERLKGVDSTLKIQPAKLEDSAVYLCASSLKAHEQYFGPGTRLTVT.

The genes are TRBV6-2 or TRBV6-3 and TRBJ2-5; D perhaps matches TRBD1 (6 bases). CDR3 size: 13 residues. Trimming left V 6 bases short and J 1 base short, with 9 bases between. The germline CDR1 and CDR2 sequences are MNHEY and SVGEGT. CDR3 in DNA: TGTGCCAGCAGCGGACAGATCCAAGAGACCCAGTACTTC. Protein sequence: CASSGQIQETQYF.

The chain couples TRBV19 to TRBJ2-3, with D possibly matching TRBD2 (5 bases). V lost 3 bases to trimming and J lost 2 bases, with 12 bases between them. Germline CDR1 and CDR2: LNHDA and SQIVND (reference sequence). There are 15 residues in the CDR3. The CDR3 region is CASSMSRVDTDTQYF. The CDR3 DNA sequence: TGTGCCAGTAGTATGTCGCGGGTCGACACAGATACGCAGTATTTT.

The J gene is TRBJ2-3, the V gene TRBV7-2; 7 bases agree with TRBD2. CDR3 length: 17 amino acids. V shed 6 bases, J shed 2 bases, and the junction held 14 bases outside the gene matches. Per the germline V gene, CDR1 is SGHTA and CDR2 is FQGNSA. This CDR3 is CASRLPTRDYITDTQYF. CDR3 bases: TGTGCCAGCAGGTTGCCGACCCGGGACTACATCACAGATACGCAGTATTTT.

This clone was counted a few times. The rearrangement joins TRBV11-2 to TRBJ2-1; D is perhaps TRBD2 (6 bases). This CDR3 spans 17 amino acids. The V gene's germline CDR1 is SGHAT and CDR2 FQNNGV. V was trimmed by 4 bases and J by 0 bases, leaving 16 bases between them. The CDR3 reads CASSSMGGPSSYNEQFF. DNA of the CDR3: TGTGCCAGCAGCTCTATGGGGGGACCAAGCTCCTACAATGAGCAGTTCTTC. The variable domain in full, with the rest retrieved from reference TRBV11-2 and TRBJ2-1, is EAGVAQSPRYKIIEKRQSVAFWCNPISGHATLYWYQQILGQGPKLLIQFQNNGVVDDSQLPKDRFSAERLKGVDSTLKIQPAKLEDSAVYLCASSSMGGPSSYNEQFFGPGTRLTVL.

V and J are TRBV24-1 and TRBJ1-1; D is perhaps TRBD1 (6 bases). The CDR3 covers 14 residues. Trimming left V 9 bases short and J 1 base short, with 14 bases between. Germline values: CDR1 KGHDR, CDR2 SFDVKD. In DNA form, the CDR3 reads TGTGCCACCGGGGTTAAGGGACAGAACACTGAAGCTTTCTTT. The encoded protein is CATGVKGQNTEAFF.

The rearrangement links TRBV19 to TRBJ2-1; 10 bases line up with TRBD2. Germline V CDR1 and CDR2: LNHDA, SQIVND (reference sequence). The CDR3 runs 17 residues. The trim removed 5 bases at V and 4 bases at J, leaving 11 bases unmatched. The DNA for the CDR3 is TGTGCCAGTAGTCCCCAGCTAGCGGGGGCCCTATACAATGAGCAGTTCTTC. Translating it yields CASSPQLAGALYNEQFF.

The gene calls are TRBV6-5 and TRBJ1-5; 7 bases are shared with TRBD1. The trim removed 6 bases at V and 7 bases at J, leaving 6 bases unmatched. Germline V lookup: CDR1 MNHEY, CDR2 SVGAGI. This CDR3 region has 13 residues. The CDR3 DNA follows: TGTGCCAGCAGCCTAGACAGGGAACAGCCCCAGCATTTT. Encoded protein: CASSLDREQPQHF.

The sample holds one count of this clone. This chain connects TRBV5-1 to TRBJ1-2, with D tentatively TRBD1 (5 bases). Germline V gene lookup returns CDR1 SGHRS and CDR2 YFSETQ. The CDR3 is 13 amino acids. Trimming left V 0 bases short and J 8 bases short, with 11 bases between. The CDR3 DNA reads TGCGCCAGCAGCTTGGTCAGGGCGGCCGGCTACACCTTC. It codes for CASSLVRAAGYTF. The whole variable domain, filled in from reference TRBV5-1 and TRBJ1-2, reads KAGVTQTPRYLIKTRGQQVTLSCSPISGHRSVSWYQQTPGQGLQFLFEYFSETQRNKGNFPGRFSGRQFSNSRSEMNVSTLELGDSALYLCASSLVRAAGYTFGSGTRLTVV.

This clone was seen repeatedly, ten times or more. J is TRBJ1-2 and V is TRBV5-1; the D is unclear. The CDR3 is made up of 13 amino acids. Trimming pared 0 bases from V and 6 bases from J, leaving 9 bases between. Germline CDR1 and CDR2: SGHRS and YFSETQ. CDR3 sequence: CASSLAGYDGYTF. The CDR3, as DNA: TGCGCCAGCAGCTTGGCCGGGTACGATGGCTACACCTTC. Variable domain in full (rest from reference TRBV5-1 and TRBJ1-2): KAGVTQTPRYLIKTRGQQVTLSCSPISGHRSVSWYQQTPGQGLQFLFEYFSETQRNKGNFPGRFSGRQFSNSRSEMNVSTLELGDSALYLCASSLAGYDGYTFGSGTRLTVV.

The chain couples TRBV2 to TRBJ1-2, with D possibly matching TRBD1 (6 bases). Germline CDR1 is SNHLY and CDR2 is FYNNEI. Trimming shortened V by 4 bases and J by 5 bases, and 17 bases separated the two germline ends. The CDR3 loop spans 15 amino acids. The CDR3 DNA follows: TGTGCCAGCAGTGTTGTACAGGGCTTAGGGTATGGCTACACCTTC. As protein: CASSVVQGLGYGYTF.

The CDR3 loop is CASSSRGDIQYF. In DNA form, the CDR3 reads TGTGCCAGCAGTAGCCGGGGGGACATTCAGTACTTC. The chain couples TRBV6-2 or TRBV6-3 to TRBJ2-4; 7 bases fit TRBD2. The CDR3 is made up of 12 amino acids. The germline V gene encodes CDR1 MNHEY and CDR2 SVGEGT. The J segment lost 8 bases and the V segment lost 5 bases, leaving 3 bases of the junction unmatched.

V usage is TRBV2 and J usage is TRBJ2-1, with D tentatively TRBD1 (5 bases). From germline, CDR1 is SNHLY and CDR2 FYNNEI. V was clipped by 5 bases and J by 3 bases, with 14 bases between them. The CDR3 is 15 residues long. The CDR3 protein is CASSRGGAVYNEQFF. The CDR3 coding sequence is TGTGCCAGCAGTAGGGGCGGTGCTGTCTACAATGAGCAGTTCTTC.

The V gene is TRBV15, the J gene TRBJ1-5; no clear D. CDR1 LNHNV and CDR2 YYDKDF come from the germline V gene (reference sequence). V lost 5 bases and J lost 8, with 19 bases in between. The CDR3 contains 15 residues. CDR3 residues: CATSGVSGVIKPQHF. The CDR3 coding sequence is TGTGCCACCAGCGGCGTATCCGGGGTTATCAAGCCCCAGCATTTT.

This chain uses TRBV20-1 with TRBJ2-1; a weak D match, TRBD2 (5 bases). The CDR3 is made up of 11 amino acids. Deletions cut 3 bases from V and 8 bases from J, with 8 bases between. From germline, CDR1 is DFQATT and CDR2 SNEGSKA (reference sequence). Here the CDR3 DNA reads TGCAGTGCTAGGGCAGCGGATGAGCAGTTCTTC. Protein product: CSARAADEQFF.

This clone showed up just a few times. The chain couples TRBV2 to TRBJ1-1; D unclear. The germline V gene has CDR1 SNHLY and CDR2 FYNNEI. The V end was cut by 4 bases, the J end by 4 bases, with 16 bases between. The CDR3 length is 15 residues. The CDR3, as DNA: TGTGCCAGCAGTGGGCAGGTAACACGGGGCACTGAAGCTTTCTTT. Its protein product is CASSGQVTRGTEAFF.

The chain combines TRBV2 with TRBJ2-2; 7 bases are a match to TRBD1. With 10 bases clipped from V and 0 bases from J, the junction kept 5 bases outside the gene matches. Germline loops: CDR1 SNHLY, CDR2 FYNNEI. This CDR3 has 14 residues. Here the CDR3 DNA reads TGTGCCACCCGGGGACAGACGAACACCGGGGAGCTGTTTTTT. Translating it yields CATRGQTNTGELFF.

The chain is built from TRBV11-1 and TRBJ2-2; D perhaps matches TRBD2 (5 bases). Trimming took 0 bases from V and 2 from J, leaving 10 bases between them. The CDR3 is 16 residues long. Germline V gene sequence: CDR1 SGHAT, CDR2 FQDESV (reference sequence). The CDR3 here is CASSLAGEPNTGELFF. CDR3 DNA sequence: TGTGCCAGCAGCTTAGCTGGGGAGCCCAACACCGGGGAGCTGTTTTTT.

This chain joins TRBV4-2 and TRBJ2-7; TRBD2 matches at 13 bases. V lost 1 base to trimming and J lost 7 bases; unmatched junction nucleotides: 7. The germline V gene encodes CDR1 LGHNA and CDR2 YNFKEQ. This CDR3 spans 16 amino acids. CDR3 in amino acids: CASSQGAGLAGNEQYF. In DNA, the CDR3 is TGTGCCAGCAGCCAAGGTGCGGGACTAGCGGGGAATGAGCAGTACTTC.

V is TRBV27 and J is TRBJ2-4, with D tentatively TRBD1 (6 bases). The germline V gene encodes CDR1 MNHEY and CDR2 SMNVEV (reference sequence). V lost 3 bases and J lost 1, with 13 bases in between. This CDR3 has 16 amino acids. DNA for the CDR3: TGTGCCAGCAGTTTTGGTTGGGGGCTTGCCAAAAACATTCAGTACTTC. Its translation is CASSFGWGLAKNIQYF.

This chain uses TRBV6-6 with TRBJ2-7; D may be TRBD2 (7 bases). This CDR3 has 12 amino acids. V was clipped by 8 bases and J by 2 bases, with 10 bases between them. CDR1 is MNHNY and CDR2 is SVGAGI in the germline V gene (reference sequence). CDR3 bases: TGTGCCAGCGGCGGGGGCCCCTACGAGCAGTACTTC. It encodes CASGGGPYEQYF.

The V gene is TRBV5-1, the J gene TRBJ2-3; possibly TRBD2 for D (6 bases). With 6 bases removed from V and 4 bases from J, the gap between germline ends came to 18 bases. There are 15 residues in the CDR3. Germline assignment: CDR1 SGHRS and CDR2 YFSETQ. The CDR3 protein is CASNPDGGGSDTQYF. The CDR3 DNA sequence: TGCGCCAGCAACCCGGACGGGGGAGGATCAGATACGCAGTATTTT.

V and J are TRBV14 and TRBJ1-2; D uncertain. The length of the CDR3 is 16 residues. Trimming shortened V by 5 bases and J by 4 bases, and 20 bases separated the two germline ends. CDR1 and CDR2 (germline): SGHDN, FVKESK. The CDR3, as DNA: TGTGCCAGCAGCAAAGGAGTCGGTATGGGGAGCTATGGCTACACCTTC. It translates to CASSKGVGMGSYGYTF.

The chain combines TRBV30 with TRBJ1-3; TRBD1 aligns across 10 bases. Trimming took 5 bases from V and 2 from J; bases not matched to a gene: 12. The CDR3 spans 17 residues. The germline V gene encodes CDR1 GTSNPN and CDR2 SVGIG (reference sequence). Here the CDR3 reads CAWSTRDRGPTGNTIYF. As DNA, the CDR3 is TGTGCCTGGTCCACCCGGGACAGGGGACCTACTGGAAACACCATATATTTT.

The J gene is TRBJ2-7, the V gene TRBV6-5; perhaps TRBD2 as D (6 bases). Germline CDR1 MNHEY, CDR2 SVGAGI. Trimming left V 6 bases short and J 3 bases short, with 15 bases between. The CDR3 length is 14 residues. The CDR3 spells CASSPERGDYEQYF. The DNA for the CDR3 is TGTGCCAGCAGCCCCGAGCGCGGGGACTACGAGCAGTACTTC.